One and the same sample provided the 2 T cell receptor beta chains below, sequenced in a study of PD-1 blockade in classical Hodgkin lymphoma. Time point specified: newly diagnosed, previously untreated cHL patient sample. Through magnetic negative selection, CD8+ T cells were separated from PBMCs that had been thawed. TCRdb's table, derived via immunoSEQ multiplex PCR, lists solely in-frame clones and lacks some. The table has some 15,000 clones, about 90% seen once. The sequenced sample consisted of CD8+ T cells from blood. The receptors were sampled from a human donor with classical Hodgkin lymphoma.

The J gene is TRBJ2-3, the V gene TRBV6-1; TRBD2 matches at 9 bases. Germline V gene data show CDR1 as MNHNS and CDR2 as SASEGT. V trimming: 1 base; J trimming: 1 base; junction bases outside the gene matches: 3. This CDR3 contains 16 residues. CDR3 sequence reads: CASSEEPSGGTDTQYF. The CDR3 region has the DNA TGTGCCAGCAGTGAAGAGCCTAGCGGGGGCACAGATACGCAGTATTTT.

This clone was detected a few times. The genes are TRBV7-3 and TRBJ2-7; 9 bases align to TRBD1. The germline gives CDR1 SGHTA, CDR2 FQGTGA. The CDR3 spans 14 residues. V shed 5 bases and J 6 bases; nucleotides not matched to a gene: 8. This chain's CDR3 is CASSPTGGAAEQYF. CDR3 DNA: TGTGCCAGCAGCCCAACAGGGGGCGCGGCCGAGCAGTACTTC.